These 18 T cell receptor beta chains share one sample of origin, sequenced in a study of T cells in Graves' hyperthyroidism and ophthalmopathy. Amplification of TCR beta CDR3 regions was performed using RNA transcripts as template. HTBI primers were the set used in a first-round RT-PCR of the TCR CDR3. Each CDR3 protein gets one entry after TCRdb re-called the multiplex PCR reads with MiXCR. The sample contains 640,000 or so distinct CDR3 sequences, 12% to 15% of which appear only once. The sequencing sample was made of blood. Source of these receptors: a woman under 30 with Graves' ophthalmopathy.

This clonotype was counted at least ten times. CDR3 DNA sequence: TGTGCCAGCGGCATAAGGGGCGTTCGATACACAGATACGCAGTATTTT. This sequence encodes CASGIRGVRYTDTQYF. This chain connects TRBV6-1 to TRBJ2-3; TRBD1 is a possible D gene (5 bases). The CDR3 runs 16 residues. Germline CDR1 reads MNHNS; CDR2 reads SASEGT. The V end was cut by 8 bases, the J end by 2 bases, with 20 bases between.

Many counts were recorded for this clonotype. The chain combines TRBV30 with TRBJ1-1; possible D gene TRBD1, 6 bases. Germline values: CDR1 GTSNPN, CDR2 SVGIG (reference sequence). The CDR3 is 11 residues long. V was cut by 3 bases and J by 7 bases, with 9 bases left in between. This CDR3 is CAWRDSHEAFF. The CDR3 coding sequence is TGTGCCTGGAGGGACAGCCATGAAGCTTTCTTT.

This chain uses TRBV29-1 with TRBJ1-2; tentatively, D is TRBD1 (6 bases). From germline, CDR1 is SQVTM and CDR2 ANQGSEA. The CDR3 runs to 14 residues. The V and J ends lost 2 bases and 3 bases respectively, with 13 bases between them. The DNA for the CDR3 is TGCAGCGTTGAACCGACAGGCAGGGACTATGGCTACACCTTC. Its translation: CSVEPTGRDYGYTF.

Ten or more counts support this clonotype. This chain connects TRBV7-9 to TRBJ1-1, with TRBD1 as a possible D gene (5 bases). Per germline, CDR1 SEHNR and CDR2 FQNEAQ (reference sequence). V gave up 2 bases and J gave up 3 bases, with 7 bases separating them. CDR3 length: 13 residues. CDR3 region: CASSLLGDTEAFF. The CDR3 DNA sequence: TGTGCCAGCAGCTTATTGGGGGACACTGAAGCTTTCTTT.

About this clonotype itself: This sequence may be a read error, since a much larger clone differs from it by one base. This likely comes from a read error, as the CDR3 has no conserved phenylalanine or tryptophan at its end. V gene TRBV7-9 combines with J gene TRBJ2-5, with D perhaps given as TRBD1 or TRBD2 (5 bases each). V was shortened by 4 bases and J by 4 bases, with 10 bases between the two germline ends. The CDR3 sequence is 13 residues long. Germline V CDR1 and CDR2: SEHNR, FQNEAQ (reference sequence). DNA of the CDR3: TGTGCCAGCAGCTCCGGGACGCGAGAGACCCAGTACCTC. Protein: CASSSGTRETQYL.

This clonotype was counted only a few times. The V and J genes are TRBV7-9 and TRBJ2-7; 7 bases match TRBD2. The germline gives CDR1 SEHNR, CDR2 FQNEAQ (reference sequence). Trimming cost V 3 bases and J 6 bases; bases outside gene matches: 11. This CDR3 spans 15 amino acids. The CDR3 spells CASSLGGRLVLEQYF. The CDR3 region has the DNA TGTGCCAGCAGCTTGGGGGGGAGGCTTGTTCTCGAGCAGTACTTC.

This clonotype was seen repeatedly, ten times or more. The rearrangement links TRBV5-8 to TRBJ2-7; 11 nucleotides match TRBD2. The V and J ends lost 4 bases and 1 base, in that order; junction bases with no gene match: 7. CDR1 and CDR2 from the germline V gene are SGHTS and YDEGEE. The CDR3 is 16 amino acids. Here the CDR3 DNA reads TGTGCCAGCAGCGCGAGGACTAGCGGGCCGTCCTACGAGCAGTACTTC. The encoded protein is CASSARTSGPSYEQYF.

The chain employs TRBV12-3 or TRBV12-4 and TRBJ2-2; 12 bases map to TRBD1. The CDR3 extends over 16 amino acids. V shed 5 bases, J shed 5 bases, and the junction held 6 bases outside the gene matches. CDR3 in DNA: TGTGCCAGCAGTCACTGGGACAGGGGGCCAACCGGGGAGCTGTTTTTT. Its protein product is CASSHWDRGPTGELFF.

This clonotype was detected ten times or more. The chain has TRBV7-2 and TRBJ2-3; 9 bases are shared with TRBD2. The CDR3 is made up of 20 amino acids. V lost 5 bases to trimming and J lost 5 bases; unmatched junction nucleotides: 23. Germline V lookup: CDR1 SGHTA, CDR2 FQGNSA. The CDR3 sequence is CASSPGGLAGFSPRRDTQYF. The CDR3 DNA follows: TGTGCCAGCAGCCCTGGGGGGCTAGCGGGATTCTCCCCCCGCCGAGATACGCAGTATTTT.

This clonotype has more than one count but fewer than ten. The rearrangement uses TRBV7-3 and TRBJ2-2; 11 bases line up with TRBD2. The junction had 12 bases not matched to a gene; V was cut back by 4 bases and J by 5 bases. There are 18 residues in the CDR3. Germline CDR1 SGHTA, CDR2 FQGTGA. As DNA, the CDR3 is TGTGCCAGCAGCTCCCACCTTAGCGGGAGGGCCCGAACCGGGGAGCTGTTTTTT. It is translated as CASSSHLSGRARTGELFF. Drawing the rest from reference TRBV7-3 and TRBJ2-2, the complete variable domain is GAGVSQTPSNKVTEKGKYVELRCDPISGHTALYWYRQSLGQGPEFLIYFQGTGAADDSGLPNDRFFAVRPEGSVSTLKIQRTERGDSAVYLCASSSHLSGRARTGELFFGEGSRLTVL.

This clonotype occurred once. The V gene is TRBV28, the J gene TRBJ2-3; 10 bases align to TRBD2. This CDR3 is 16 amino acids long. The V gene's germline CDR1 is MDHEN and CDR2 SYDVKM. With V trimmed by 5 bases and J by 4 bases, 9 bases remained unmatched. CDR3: CASSNLAGVRSDTQYF. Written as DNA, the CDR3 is TGTGCCAGCAGTAACCTAGCGGGAGTACGGTCAGATACGCAGTATTTT. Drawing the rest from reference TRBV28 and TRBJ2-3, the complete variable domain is DVKVTQSSRYLVKRTGEKVFLECVQDMDHENMFWYRQDPGLGLRLIYFSYDVKMKEKGDIPEGYSVSREKKERFSLILESASTNQTSMYLCASSNLAGVRSDTQYFGPGTRLTVL.

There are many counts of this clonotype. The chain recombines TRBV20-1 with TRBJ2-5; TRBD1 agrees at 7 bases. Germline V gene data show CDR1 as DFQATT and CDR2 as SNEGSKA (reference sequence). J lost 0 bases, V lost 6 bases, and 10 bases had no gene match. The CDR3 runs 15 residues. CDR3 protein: CSAVTVTGNQETQYF. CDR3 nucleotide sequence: TGCAGTGCCGTCACAGTGACAGGGAACCAAGAGACCCAGTACTTC.

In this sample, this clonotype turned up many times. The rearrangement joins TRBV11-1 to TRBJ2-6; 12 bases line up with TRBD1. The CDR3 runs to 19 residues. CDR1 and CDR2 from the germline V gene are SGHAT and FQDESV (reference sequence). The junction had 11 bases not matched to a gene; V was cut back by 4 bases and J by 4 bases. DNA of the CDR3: TGTGCCAGCAGCTCGCCGTCGGGACAGGGGGCGCAAGGGGCCAACGTCCTGACTTTC. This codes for CASSSPSGQGAQGANVLTF.

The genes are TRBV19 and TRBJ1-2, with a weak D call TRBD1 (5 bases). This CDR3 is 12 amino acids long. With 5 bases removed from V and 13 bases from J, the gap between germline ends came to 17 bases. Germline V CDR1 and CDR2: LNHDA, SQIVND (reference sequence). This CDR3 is CASSAMGDVRTF. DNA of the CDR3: TGTGCCAGTAGTGCGATGGGGGATGTGCGCACCTTC.

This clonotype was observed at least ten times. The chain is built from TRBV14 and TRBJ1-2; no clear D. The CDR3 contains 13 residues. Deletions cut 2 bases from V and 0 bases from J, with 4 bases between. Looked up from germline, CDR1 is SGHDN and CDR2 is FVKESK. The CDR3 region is CASSQSTNYGYTF. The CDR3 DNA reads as TGTGCCAGCAGCCAATCTACTAACTATGGCTACACCTTC.

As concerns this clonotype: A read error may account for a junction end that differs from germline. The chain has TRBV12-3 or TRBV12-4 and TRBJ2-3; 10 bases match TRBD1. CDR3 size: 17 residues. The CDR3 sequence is CASSQDRTGGFTDAQYF. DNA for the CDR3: TGTGCCAGCAGCCAAGATCGGACAGGGGGATTCACAGATGCGCAGTATTTT.

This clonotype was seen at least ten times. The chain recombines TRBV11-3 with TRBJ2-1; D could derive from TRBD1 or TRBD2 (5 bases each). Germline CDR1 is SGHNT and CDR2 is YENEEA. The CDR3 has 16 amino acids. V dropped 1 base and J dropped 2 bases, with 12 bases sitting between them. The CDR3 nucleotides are TGTGCCAGCAGCTTAGCTGGGACGGGTACCTACAATGAGCAGTTCTTC. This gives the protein CASSLAGTGTYNEQFF.

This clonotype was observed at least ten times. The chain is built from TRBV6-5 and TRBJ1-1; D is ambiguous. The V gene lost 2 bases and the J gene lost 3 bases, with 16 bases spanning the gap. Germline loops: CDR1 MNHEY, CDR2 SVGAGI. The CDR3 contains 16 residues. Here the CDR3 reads CASSYETAPRHTEAFF. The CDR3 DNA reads TGTGCCAGCAGTTACGAGACGGCCCCAAGGCACACTGAAGCTTTCTTT.